This T cell receptor (beta chain) was obtained from a study of blood T cells in healthy people across ages. For the study at large: There was about one barcoded beta molecule captured by template switching per two T cells.

A sample-barcoded 5' primer and a J-beta primer mix were used in a second PCR of roughly 7 to 11 cycles. One entry per CDR3 protein results from TCRdb running MiXCR on the 5' RACE reads. The sample holds about a million distinct CDR3 sequences, 40% to 60% seen once. Sequencing was carried out using blood. The origin of this receptor is a man aged 25-45 years in good health.

The chain's CDR3 is CAWNDGGKDTQYF. For the CDR3, the DNA is TGTGCCTGGAATGACGGGGGGAAAGATACGCAGTATTTT. The V gene is TRBV30, the J gene TRBJ2-3, with 7 nucleotides matching TRBD2. CDR3 length: 13 residues. Germline values: CDR1 GTSNPN, CDR2 SVGIG (reference sequence). Unmatched junction bases numbered 6, after V lost 4 bases and J lost 5 bases. Looking up the rest from reference TRBV30 and TRBJ2-3 gives the full variable domain: SQTIHQWPATLVQPVGSPLSLECTVEGTSNPNLYWYRQAAGRGLQLLFYSVGIGQISSEVPQNLSASRPQDRQFILSSKKLLLSDSGFYLCAWNDGGKDTQYFGPGTRLTVL.